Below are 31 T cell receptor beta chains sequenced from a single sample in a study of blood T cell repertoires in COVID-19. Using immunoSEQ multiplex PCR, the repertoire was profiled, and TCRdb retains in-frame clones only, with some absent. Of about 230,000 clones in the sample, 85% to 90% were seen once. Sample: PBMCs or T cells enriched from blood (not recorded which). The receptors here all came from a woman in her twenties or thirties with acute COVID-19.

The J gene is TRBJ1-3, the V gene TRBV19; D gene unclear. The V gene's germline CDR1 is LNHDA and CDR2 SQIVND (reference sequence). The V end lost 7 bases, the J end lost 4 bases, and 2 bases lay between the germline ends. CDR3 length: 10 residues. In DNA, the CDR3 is TGTGCCAGTACGGGAAACACCATATATTTT. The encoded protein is CASTGNTIYF.

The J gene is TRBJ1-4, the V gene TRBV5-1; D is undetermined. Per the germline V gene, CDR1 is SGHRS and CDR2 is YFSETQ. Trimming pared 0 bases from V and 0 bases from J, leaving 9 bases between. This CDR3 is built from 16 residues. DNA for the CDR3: TGCGCCAGCAGCTTGGCCCACAGAGCAACTAATGAAAAACTGTTTTTT. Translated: CASSLAHRATNEKLFF.

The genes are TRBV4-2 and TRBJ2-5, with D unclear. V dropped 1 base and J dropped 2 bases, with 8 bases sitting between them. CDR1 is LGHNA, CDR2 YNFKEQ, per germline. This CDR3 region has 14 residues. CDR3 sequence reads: CASSQGGLQETQYF. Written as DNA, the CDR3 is TGTGCCAGCAGCCAAGGCGGTCTGCAAGAGACCCAGTACTTC.

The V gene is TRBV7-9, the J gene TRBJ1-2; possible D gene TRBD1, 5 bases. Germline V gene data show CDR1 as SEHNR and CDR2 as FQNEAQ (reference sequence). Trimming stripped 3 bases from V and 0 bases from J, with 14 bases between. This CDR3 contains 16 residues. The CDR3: CASSFRDSEANYGYTF. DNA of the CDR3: TGTGCCAGCAGCTTTCGGGACTCCGAAGCTAACTATGGCTACACCTTC.

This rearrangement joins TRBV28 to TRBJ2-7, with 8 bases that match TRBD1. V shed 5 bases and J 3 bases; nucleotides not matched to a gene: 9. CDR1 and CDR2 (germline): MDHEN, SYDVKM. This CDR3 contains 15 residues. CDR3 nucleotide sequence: TGTGCCAGCAGTCCCCAGGGGGCGGGAATCTACGAGCAGTACTTC. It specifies CASSPQGAGIYEQYF.

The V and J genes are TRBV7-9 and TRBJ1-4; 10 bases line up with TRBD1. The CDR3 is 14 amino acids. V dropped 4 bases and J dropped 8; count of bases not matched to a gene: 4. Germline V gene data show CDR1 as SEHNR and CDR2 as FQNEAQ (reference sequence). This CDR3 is CASSSTGGKEKLFF. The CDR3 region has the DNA TGTGCCAGCAGCTCGACAGGGGGCAAGGAAAAACTGTTTTTT.

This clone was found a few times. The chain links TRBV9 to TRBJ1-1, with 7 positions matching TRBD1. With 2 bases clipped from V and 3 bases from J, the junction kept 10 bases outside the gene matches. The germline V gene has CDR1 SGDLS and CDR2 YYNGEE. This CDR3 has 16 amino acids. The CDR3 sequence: CASSVRIDREDTEAFF. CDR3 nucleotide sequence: TGTGCCAGCAGCGTCCGGATAGACAGGGAGGACACTGAAGCTTTCTTT.

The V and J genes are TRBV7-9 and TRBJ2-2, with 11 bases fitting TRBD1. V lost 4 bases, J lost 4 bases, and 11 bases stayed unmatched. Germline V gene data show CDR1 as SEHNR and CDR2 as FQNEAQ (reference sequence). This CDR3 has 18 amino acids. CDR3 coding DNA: TGTGCCAGCAGCTCAACCATAACCGGGACAGGGGGCACCGGGGAGCTGTTTTTT. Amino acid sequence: CASSSTITGTGGTGELFF.

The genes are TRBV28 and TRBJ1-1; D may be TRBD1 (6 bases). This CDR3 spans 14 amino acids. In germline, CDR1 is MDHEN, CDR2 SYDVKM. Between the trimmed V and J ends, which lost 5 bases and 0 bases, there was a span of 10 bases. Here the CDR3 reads CASSLRGLNTEAFF. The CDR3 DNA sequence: TGTGCCAGCAGTCTTAGGGGGTTGAACACTGAAGCTTTCTTT. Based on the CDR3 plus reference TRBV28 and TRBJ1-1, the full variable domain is DVKVTQSSRYLVKRTGEKVFLECVQDMDHENMFWYRQDPGLGLRLIYFSYDVKMKEKGDIPEGYSVSREKKERFSLILESASTNQTSMYLCASSLRGLNTEAFFGQGTRLTVV.

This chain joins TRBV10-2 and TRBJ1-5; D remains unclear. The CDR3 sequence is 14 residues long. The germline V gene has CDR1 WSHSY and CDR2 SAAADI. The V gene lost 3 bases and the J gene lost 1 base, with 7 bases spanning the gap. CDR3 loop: CASSEELSNQPQHF. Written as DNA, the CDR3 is TGCGCCAGCAGTGAAGAGTTAAGCAATCAGCCCCAGCATTTT.

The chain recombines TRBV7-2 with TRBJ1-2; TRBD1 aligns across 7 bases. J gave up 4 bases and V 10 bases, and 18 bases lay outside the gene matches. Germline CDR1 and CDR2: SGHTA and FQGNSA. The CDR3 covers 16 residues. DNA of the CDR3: TGTGCCACCTTCGACTACCCCGGGACAGCCTCCTATGGCTACACCTTC. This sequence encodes CATFDYPGTASYGYTF.

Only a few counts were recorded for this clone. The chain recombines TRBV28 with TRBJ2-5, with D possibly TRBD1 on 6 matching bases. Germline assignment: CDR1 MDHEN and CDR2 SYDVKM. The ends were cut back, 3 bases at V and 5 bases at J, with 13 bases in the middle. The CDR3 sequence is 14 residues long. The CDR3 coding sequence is TGTGCCAGCAGTTTTTCCCACAGGGAGGAGACCCAGTACTTC. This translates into CASSFSHREETQYF. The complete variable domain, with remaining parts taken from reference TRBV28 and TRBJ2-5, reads DVKVTQSSRYLVKRTGEKVFLECVQDMDHENMFWYRQDPGLGLRLIYFSYDVKMKEKGDIPEGYSVSREKKERFSLILESASTNQTSMYLCASSFSHREETQYFGPGTRLLVL.

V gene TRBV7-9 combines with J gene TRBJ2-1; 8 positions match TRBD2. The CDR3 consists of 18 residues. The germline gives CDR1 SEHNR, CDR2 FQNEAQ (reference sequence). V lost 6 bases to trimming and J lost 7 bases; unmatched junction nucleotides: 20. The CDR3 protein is CASSPSPFSGGLGNEQFF. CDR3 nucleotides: TGTGCCAGCAGTCCCTCCCCTTTCTCGGGGGGGCTCGGGAATGAGCAGTTCTTC.

The CDR3: CASSFGQGANYGYTF. CDR3 DNA: TGTGCCAGCAGCTTCGGACAGGGAGCTAACTATGGCTACACCTTC. The V and J genes are TRBV7-2 and TRBJ1-2; TRBD1 matches at 8 bases. The CDR3 runs 15 residues. Germline lookup yields CDR1 SGHTA and CDR2 FQGNSA. With 3 bases clipped from V and 0 bases from J, the junction kept 3 bases outside the gene matches.

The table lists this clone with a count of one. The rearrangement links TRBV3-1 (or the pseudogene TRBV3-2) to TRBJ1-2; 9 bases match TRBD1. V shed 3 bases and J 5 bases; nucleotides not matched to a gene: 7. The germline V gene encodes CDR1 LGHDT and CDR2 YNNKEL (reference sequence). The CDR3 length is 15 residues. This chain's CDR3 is CASSQGTGLGYGYTF. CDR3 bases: TGTGCCAGCAGCCAGGGGACAGGGCTCGGGTATGGCTACACCTTC.

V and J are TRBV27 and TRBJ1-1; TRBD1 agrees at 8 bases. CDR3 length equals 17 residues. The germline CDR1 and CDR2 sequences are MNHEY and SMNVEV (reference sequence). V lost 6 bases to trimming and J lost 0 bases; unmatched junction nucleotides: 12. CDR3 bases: TGTGCCAGCAGGGACAGGGAAGGGGCGGGAATGAACACTGAAGCTTTCTTT. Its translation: CASRDREGAGMNTEAFF.

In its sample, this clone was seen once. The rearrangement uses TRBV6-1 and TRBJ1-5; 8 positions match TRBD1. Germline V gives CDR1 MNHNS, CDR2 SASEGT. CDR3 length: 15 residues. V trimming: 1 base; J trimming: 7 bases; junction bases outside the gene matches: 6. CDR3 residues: CASSEGQGARQPQHF. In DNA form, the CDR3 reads TGTGCCAGCAGTGAAGGGCAGGGGGCAAGGCAGCCCCAGCATTTT.

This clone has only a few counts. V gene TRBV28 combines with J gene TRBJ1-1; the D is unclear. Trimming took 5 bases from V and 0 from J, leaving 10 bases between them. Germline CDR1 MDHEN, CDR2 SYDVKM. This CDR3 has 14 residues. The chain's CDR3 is CASSPPAMNTEAFF. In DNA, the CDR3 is TGTGCCAGCAGTCCCCCCGCTATGAACACTGAAGCTTTCTTT. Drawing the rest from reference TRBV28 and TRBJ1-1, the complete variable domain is DVKVTQSSRYLVKRTGEKVFLECVQDMDHENMFWYRQDPGLGLRLIYFSYDVKMKEKGDIPEGYSVSREKKERFSLILESASTNQTSMYLCASSPPAMNTEAFFGQGTRLTVV.

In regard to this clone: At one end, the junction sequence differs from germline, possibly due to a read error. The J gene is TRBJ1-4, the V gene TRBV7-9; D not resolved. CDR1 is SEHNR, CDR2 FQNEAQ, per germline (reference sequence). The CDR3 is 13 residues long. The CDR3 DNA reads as TGTGCCAGCAGATTAGACGGTAATGAAAAACTGTTTTTT. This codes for CASRLDGNEKLFF. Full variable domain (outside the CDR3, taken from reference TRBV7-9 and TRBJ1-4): DTGVSQNPRHKITKRGQNVTFRCDPISEHNRLYWYRQTLGQGPEFLTYFQNEAQLEKSRLLSDRFSAERPKGSFSTLEIQRTEQGDSAMYLCASRLDGNEKLFFGSGTQLSVL.

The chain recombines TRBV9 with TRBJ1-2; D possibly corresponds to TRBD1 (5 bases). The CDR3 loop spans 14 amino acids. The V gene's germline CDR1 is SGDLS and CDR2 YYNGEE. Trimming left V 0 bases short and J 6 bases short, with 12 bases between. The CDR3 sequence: CASSVAGRAHGYTF. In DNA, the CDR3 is TGTGCCAGCAGCGTAGCCGGCAGGGCCCATGGCTACACCTTC.

The CDR3 DNA reads as TGTGCCAGCAGTGATGTAAACAGTAACACTGAAGCTTTCTTT. Translated: CASSDVNSNTEAFF. The rearrangement joins TRBV25-1 to TRBJ1-1; D call uncertain. V lost 3 bases to trimming and J lost 2 bases, with 10 bases between them. This CDR3 is built from 14 residues. Looked up from germline, CDR1 is MGHDK and CDR2 is SYGVNS.

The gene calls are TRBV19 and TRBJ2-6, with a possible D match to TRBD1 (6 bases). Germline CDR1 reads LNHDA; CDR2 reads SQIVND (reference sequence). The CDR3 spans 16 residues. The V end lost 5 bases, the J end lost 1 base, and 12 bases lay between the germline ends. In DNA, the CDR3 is TGTGCCAGTAGTGCCAGGGGTCTGTCTGGGGCCAACGTCCTGACTTTC. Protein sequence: CASSARGLSGANVLTF.

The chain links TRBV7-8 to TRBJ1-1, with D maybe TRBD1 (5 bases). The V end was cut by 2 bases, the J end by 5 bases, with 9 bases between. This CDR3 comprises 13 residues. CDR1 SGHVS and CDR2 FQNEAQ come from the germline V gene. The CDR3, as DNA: TGTGCCAGCAGCTTAACGGGGGGAACTGAAGCTTTCTTT. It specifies CASSLTGGTEAFF.

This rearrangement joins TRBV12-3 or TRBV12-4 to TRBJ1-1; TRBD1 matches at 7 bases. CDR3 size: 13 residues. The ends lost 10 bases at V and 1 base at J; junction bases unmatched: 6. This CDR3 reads CATAAGGNTEAFF. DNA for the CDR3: TGTGCCACCGCGGCAGGGGGGAACACTGAAGCTTTCTTT.

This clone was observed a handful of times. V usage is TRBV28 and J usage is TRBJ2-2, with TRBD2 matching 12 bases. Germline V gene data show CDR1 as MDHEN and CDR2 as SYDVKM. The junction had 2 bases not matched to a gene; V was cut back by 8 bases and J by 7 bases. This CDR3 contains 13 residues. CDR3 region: CASGLAGSGELFF. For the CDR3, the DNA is TGTGCCAGCGGACTAGCGGGGAGCGGGGAGCTGTTTTTT.

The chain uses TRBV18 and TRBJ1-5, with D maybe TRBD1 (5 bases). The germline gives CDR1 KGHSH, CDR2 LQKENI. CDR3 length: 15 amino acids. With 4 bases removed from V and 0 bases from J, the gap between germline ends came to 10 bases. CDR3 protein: CASSLGHLSNQPQHF. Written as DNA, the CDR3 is TGTGCCAGCTCACTCGGACACCTTAGCAATCAGCCCCAGCATTTT.

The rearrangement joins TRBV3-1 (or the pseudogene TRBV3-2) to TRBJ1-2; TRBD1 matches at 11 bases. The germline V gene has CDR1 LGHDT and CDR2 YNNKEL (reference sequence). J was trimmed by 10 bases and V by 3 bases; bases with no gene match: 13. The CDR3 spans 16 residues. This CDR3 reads CASSHLNPRDRGVYTF. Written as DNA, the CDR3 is TGTGCCAGCAGCCATCTCAACCCCCGGGACAGGGGGGTCTACACCTTC.

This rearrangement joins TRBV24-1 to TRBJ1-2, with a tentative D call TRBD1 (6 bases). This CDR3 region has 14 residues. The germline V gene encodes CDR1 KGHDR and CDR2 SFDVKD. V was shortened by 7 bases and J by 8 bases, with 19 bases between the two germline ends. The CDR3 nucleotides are TGTGCCACCAGGAGTCACTACAGGGTTCAGGGCTACACCTTC. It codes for CATRSHYRVQGYTF.

Written as DNA, the CDR3 is TGCGCCAGCAGCCAAGAAGAACTAGCTCTGGACCGGGGTACGCAGTATTTT. As protein: CASSQEELALDRGTQYF. The chain uses TRBV4-1 and TRBJ2-3; the D gene is possibly TRBD2 (6 bases). V was pared by 0 bases and J by 8 bases, with 21 bases between. Germline V gene sequence: CDR1 MGHRA, CDR2 YSYEKL. The CDR3 consists of 17 residues.

The CDR3 DNA reads as TGTGCCTGGAGTGCACAGGGGAATTCACCCCTCCACTTT. Its protein product is CAWSAQGNSPLHF. This chain joins TRBV30 and TRBJ1-6, with TRBD1 identical over 7 bases. The germline V gene encodes CDR1 GTSNPN and CDR2 SVGIG (reference sequence). The CDR3 has 13 residues. With 1 base clipped from V and 7 bases from J, the junction kept 1 base outside the gene matches.

CDR3 sequence (DNA): TGTGCCAGTAGCCTAAGGGGTGATCCCTCCTACGAGCAGTACTTC. This codes for CASSLRGDPSYEQYF. This chain links TRBV19 with TRBJ2-7, with a possible D match to TRBD1 (5 bases). CDR1 is LNHDA, CDR2 SQIVND, per germline (reference sequence). Trimming stripped 6 bases from V and 0 bases from J, with 15 bases between. The CDR3 runs to 15 residues.